Below, one T cell receptor (beta chain) is given with its context. Its antigen is currently unknown. The same CDR3 is also encoded by other DNA sequences in this sample. Positive CCR7 selection of CD45RO-negative cells yielded the naive CD8 cells, and terminally differentiated effector memory CD45RA+ cells were excluded. The data stem from a study of shared clonotypes between healthy human individuals. Method: immunoSEQ multiplex PCR; TCRdb's copy keeps in-frame clones and lacks some. The data contain millions of clones, approximately 94% of them singletons. Regarding the study as a whole: Generally, estimated richness proved larger in naive subsets than it did in memory subsets.

Sequencing was carried out using naive CD8+ T cells sorted from blood. The clonotype was recovered from a man between 18 and 29 years old in good health.

The CDR3 loop is CASSAGVSNQPQHF. The DNA of the CDR3 is TGTGCCAGCAGTGCTGGGGTGAGCAATCAGCCCCAGCATTTT. This chain links TRBV27 with TRBJ1-5, with unresolved D. CDR1 and CDR2 (germline): MNHEY, SMNVEV (reference sequence). Between the trimmed V and J ends, which lost 5 bases and 1 base, there was a span of 9 bases. The CDR3 has 14 amino acids.